The 30 T cell receptor beta chains below were found in one sample sequenced in a study of T cell responses to AZD1222 COVID-19 vaccine. Method: immunoSEQ multiplex PCR; TCRdb's copy keeps in-frame clones and lacks some. The repertoire holds roughly 110,000 clones, with roughly 90% as singletons. Specimen: peripheral blood, collected on day 0 of AZD1222 vaccination. These receptors were obtained from an adult in good health.

The rearrangement joins TRBV11-3 to TRBJ1-1; D is perhaps TRBD1 (6 bases). CDR1 is SGHNT and CDR2 is YENEEA in the germline V gene. The CDR3 contains 16 residues. The germline V and J ends were trimmed by 7 bases and 0 bases, with 18 bases remaining between them. As DNA, the CDR3 is TGTGCCAGCACCGTAGGCCCTACAGGGTTGAACACTGAAGCTTTCTTT. It yields the protein CASTVGPTGLNTEAFF.

The J gene is TRBJ2-7, the V gene TRBV28; 8 bases are a match to TRBD1. CDR1 and CDR2 (germline): MDHEN, SYDVKM. This CDR3 comprises 14 residues. J lost 6 bases, V lost 5 bases, and 9 bases had no gene match. CDR3 nucleotide sequence: TGTGCCAGCAGTATGACCCAGGGGGCGTCCGAGCAGTACTTC. Encoded protein: CASSMTQGASEQYF.

The chain recombines TRBV5-1 with TRBJ2-2, with 10 nucleotides matching TRBD2. V was clipped by 2 bases and J by 5 bases; unmatched bases: 3. The germline gives CDR1 SGHRS, CDR2 YFSETQ. CDR3 length equals 15 residues. The CDR3 loop reads CASSLETSGTGELFF. CDR3 nucleotides: TGCGCCAGCAGCTTAGAGACTAGCGGGACCGGGGAGCTGTTTTTT.

This CDR3 is CASSLEGGRQPQHF. DNA for the CDR3: TGCGCCAGCAGCTTGGAGGGGGGGCGTCAGCCCCAGCATTTT. V and J are TRBV5-1 and TRBJ1-5, with D possibly being TRBD1 (6 bases). CDR1 is SGHRS, CDR2 YFSETQ, per germline. V lost 0 bases to trimming and J lost 6 bases, with 10 bases between them. The CDR3 length is 14 residues. Full variable domain (remainder filled in from reference TRBV5-1 and TRBJ1-5): KAGVTQTPRYLIKTRGQQVTLSCSPISGHRSVSWYQQTPGQGLQFLFEYFSETQRNKGNFPGRFSGRQFSNSRSEMNVSTLELGDSALYLCASSLEGGRQPQHFGDGTRLSIL.

The chain is built from TRBV18 and TRBJ1-2; tentative D call: TRBD1 (5 bases). CDR3 size: 17 residues. Germline CDR1 is KGHSH and CDR2 is LQKENI. The V gene lost 4 bases and the J gene lost 8 bases, with 26 bases spanning the gap. The CDR3 is CASSLDEVLEGLEGYTF. The CDR3 nucleotides are TGTGCCAGCTCACTGGACGAAGTTTTGGAGGGACTAGAGGGCTACACCTTC.

The chain has TRBV3-1 (or the pseudogene TRBV3-2) and TRBJ2-1; D is perhaps TRBD2 (6 bases). Germline CDR1 reads LGHDT; CDR2 reads YNNKEL (reference sequence). The CDR3 is 13 amino acids. Trimming shortened V by 1 base and J by 8 bases, and 9 bases separated the two germline ends. The CDR3 protein is CASSQGEEYEQFF. CDR3 DNA sequence: TGTGCCAGCAGCCAAGGGGAGGAATATGAGCAGTTCTTC.

This clone has more than one count but fewer than ten. V usage is TRBV28 and J usage is TRBJ2-4; 11 positions agree with TRBD1. This CDR3 has 16 amino acids. Looked up from germline, CDR1 is MDHEN and CDR2 is SYDVKM. Trimming cost V 2 bases and J 6 bases; bases outside gene matches: 6. The CDR3 nucleotides read TGTGCCAGCAGTTTACCGACAGGGACAGGGGGAAACATTCAGTACTTC. Its protein is CASSLPTGTGGNIQYF.

This chain uses TRBV27 with TRBJ2-7; 7 nucleotides match TRBD2. CDR1 and CDR2 from the germline V gene are MNHEY and SMNVEV (reference sequence). The CDR3 spans 18 residues. V shed 1 base and J 0 bases; nucleotides not matched to a gene: 12. CDR3 sequence: CASSLYAPRLADSYEQYF. The DNA of the CDR3 is TGTGCCAGCAGTTTATATGCCCCCAGGCTAGCGGACTCCTACGAGCAGTACTTC.

The V and J genes are TRBV11-2 and TRBJ2-5, with 9 bases aligning to TRBD2. Losses at the gene ends were 3 bases for V and 5 bases for J; bases not matched to a gene: 4. Germline loops: CDR1 SGHAT, CDR2 FQNNGV. The CDR3 has 14 amino acids. CDR3 residues: CASSFTSGWETQYF. The CDR3 DNA reads as TGTGCCAGCAGCTTTACTAGCGGGTGGGAGACCCAGTACTTC.

CDR3 coding DNA: TGTGCCAGCAGTTACGTCGGCAGGGAAGTCTATGGCTACACCTTC. Its protein is CASSYVGREVYGYTF. The rearrangement joins TRBV6-5 to TRBJ1-2, with D tentatively TRBD1 (5 bases). CDR3 length: 15 residues. Trimming left V 2 bases short and J 4 bases short, with 14 bases between. The germline CDR1 and CDR2 sequences are MNHEY and SVGAGI.

The chain joins TRBV6-2 or TRBV6-3 to TRBJ2-1, with D possibly being TRBD2 (7 bases). Germline CDR1 is MNHEY and CDR2 is SVGEGT. V dropped 6 bases and J dropped 9 bases, with 24 bases sitting between them. The CDR3 is made up of 16 amino acids. The CDR3 region has the DNA TGTGCCAGCAGCACCCCGGGGGGCGGGAGCTCTGGTGAGCAGTTCTTC. Amino acid sequence: CASSTPGGGSSGEQFF.

The chain recombines TRBV24-1 with TRBJ2-1; 10 bases fit TRBD2. With 1 base clipped from V and 9 bases from J, the junction kept 5 bases outside the gene matches. Germline-derived CDR1 and CDR2 are KGHDR and SFDVKD. The CDR3 contains 15 residues. CDR3 sequence reads: CATSDFTSGNAEQFF. In nucleotides, the CDR3 is TGTGCCACCAGTGATTTTACTAGCGGGAACGCTGAGCAGTTCTTC.

The chain has TRBV7-3 and TRBJ1-6; unclear D gene. The V and J ends lost 0 bases and 7 bases respectively, with 13 bases between them. The CDR3 length is 16 residues. Germline loops: CDR1 SGHTA, CDR2 FQGTGA. In DNA, the CDR3 is TGTGCCAGCAGCTTAACGTCGGGGAGCATGAATTCACCCCTCCACTTT. This gives the protein CASSLTSGSMNSPLHF.

The chain joins TRBV28 to TRBJ2-4, with D possibly matching TRBD2 (6 bases). Germline-derived CDR1 and CDR2 are MDHEN and SYDVKM. The germline V and J ends were trimmed by 5 bases and 1 base, with 15 bases remaining between them. This CDR3 is 16 amino acids long. The CDR3 DNA is TGTGCCAGCAGTGGAGGAGGGTCTTCCGCCAAAAACATTCAGTACTTC. Its translation is CASSGGGSSAKNIQYF.

This chain joins TRBV7-6 and TRBJ1-1; D perhaps matches TRBD1 (6 bases). The CDR3 consists of 15 residues. In germline, CDR1 is SGHVS, CDR2 FNYEAQ. V was shortened by 2 bases and J by 0 bases, with 10 bases between the two germline ends. The CDR3 DNA is TGTGCCAGCAGCTTACGGCAGGGGATGAACACTGAAGCTTTCTTT. Amino acid sequence: CASSLRQGMNTEAFF.

This chain connects TRBV6-5 to TRBJ1-1, with unresolved D. Trimming shortened V by 7 bases and J by 1 base, and 4 bases separated the two germline ends. The CDR3 spans 11 residues. Germline V gene lookup returns CDR1 MNHEY and CDR2 SVGAGI. The CDR3 DNA reads as TGTGCCAGCATAGCGAACACTGAAGCTTTCTTT. Translating it yields CASIANTEAFF.

The chain links TRBV2 to TRBJ1-1; D is ambiguous. This CDR3 contains 13 residues. Per germline, CDR1 SNHLY and CDR2 FYNNEI. V was clipped by 3 bases and J by 1 base, with 6 bases between them. The CDR3 sequence is CASSDTENTEAFF. The CDR3 nucleotides are TGTGCCAGCAGTGATACGGAGAACACTGAAGCTTTCTTT.

The chain links TRBV7-3 to TRBJ1-5, with D hard to call. CDR1 is SGHTA and CDR2 is FQGTGA in the germline V gene. Trimming cost V 2 bases and J 5 bases, with 10 bases left between them. The CDR3 runs to 14 residues. CDR3: CASSLVAPYQPQHF. The CDR3 DNA is TGTGCCAGCAGCTTAGTGGCACCGTATCAGCCCCAGCATTTT.

The chain has TRBV10-1 and TRBJ1-1; TRBD1 is a possible D gene (6 bases). Trimming shortened V by 6 bases and J by 4 bases, and 12 bases separated the two germline ends. CDR1 is WNHNN, CDR2 SYGVQD, per germline (reference sequence). CDR3 length: 13 residues. The CDR3 DNA is TGCGCCAGCAGGGGGGGCCCGGGCACTGAAGCTTTCTTT. Amino acid sequence: CASRGGPGTEAFF.

This clone was seen a single time. The chain is built from TRBV18 and TRBJ1-5; D might be TRBD1 (6 bases). Trimming left V 2 bases short and J 5 bases short, with 16 bases between. CDR1 is KGHSH and CDR2 is LQKENI in the germline V gene. This CDR3 has 16 residues. The CDR3 nucleotides are TGTGCCAGCTCACCATTTGGGGGGACAACTGATCAGCCCCAGCATTTT. Encoded protein: CASSPFGGTTDQPQHF.

The V call is TRBV4-1, the J call TRBJ2-1; D call uncertain. This CDR3 comprises 14 residues. Germline V gives CDR1 MGHRA, CDR2 YSYEKL. Trimming took 1 base from V and 0 from J, leaving 4 bases between them. The CDR3 DNA is TGCGCCAGCAGCCAAGGGAGCTCCTACAATGAGCAGTTCTTC. Its translation is CASSQGSSYNEQFF.

The gene calls are TRBV28 and TRBJ1-3; weak D call: TRBD1 (6 bases). There are 17 residues in the CDR3. CDR1 MDHEN and CDR2 SYDVKM come from the germline V gene. V lost 5 bases and J 0 bases, leaving 17 bases between the germline ends. CDR3 sequence reads: CASSPPLGGASGNTIYF. The CDR3 nucleotides read TGTGCCAGCAGTCCGCCCCTAGGGGGTGCCTCTGGAAACACCATATATTTT. The full variable domain, rest sourced from reference TRBV28 and TRBJ1-3, is DVKVTQSSRYLVKRTGEKVFLECVQDMDHENMFWYRQDPGLGLRLIYFSYDVKMKEKGDIPEGYSVSREKKERFSLILESASTNQTSMYLCASSPPLGGASGNTIYFGEGSWLTVV.

The rearrangement joins TRBV27 to TRBJ2-1, with 10 bases lining up with TRBD2. This CDR3 has 19 residues. Per germline, CDR1 MNHEY and CDR2 SMNVEV (reference sequence). The V and J ends lost 1 base and 8 bases, in that order; junction bases with no gene match: 17. CDR3 amino acids: CASSLYGAYKREGQYEQFF. CDR3 DNA sequence: TGTGCCAGCAGTTTATATGGGGCTTACAAGCGGGAGGGCCAGTATGAGCAGTTCTTC.

The chain links TRBV27 to TRBJ2-7; D not certain. The CDR3 covers 14 residues. With 2 bases removed from V and 3 bases from J, the gap between germline ends came to 11 bases. Per germline, CDR1 MNHEY and CDR2 SMNVEV (reference sequence). DNA of the CDR3: TGTGCCAGCAGTTTAAACAGCCTCATCTACGAGCAGTACTTC. It is translated as CASSLNSLIYEQYF.

The chain uses TRBV28 and TRBJ1-6; no clear D gene. Germline CDR1 and CDR2: MDHEN and SYDVKM. The CDR3 runs to 13 residues. V gave up 1 base and J gave up 7 bases, with 5 bases separating them. CDR3 nucleotides: TGTGCCAGCAGTTTATTAAGGAATTCACCCCTCCACTTT. It specifies CASSLLRNSPLHF.

The rearrangement uses TRBV5-4 and TRBJ2-7; 12 nucleotides line up with TRBD2. Losses at the gene ends were 4 bases for V and 1 base for J; bases not matched to a gene: 3. Germline values: CDR1 SGHNT, CDR2 YYREEE (reference sequence). CDR3 size: 15 residues. CDR3 amino acids: CASSPGLAGSYEQYF. The DNA for the CDR3 is TGTGCCAGCAGCCCTGGACTAGCGGGGTCCTACGAGCAGTACTTC.

The chain employs TRBV7-9 and TRBJ2-5, with unresolved D. The germline CDR1 and CDR2 sequences are SEHNR and FQNEAQ (reference sequence). The CDR3 has 11 residues. Trimming took off 3 bases at V and 1 base at J, with 0 bases between the two ends. The CDR3 DNA reads as TGTGCCAGCAGCTTCCAAGAGACCCAGTACTTC. Protein: CASSFQETQYF. The complete variable domain, with remaining parts taken from reference TRBV7-9 and TRBJ2-5, reads DTGVSQNPRHKITKRGQNVTFRCDPISEHNRLYWYRQTLGQGPEFLTYFQNEAQLEKSRLLSDRFSAERPKGSFSTLEIQRTEQGDSAMYLCASSFQETQYFGPGTRLLVL.

This chain connects TRBV10-2 to TRBJ2-7; D tentatively reads TRBD1 or TRBD2 (6 bases each). With 0 bases removed from V and 12 bases from J, the gap between germline ends came to 18 bases. Looked up from germline, CDR1 is WSHSY and CDR2 is SAAADI. This CDR3 has 14 residues. Written as DNA, the CDR3 is TGCGCCAGCAGTGAGTCGCGGAGGGGGTCCTCGTGGTACTTC. Protein product: CASSESRRGSSWYF.

The chain carries TRBV5-4 and TRBJ1-3; D is uncertain. Between the trimmed V and J ends, which lost 4 bases and 14 bases, there was a span of 19 bases. The CDR3 is 13 amino acids. Germline V gene data show CDR1 as SGHNT and CDR2 as YYREEE (reference sequence). DNA for the CDR3: TGTGCCAGCAGCGGCCAATCGGCTCCCGTCCTATATTTT. Translation gives CASSGQSAPVLYF.

For the CDR3, the DNA is TGTGCCAGCAGCCAAGCCGGGACAGGAATCCCTGAAGCTTTCTTT. The encoded protein is CASSQAGTGIPEAFF. This chain connects TRBV3-1 (or the pseudogene TRBV3-2) to TRBJ1-1, with TRBD1 matching over 8 bases. CDR3 length: 15 amino acids. The V gene end was trimmed by 1 base and the J gene end by 6 bases; junction bases not matched to a gene: 7. Germline V gene sequence: CDR1 LGHDT, CDR2 YNNKEL (reference sequence).